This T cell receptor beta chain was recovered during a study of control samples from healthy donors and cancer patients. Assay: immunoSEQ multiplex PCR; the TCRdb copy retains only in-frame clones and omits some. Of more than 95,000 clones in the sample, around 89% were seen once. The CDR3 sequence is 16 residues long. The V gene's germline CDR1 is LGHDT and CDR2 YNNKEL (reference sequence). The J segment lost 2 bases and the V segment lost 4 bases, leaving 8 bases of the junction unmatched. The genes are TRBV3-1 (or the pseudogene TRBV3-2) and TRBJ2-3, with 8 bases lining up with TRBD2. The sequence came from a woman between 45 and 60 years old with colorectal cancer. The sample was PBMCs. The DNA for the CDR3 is TGTGCCAGCAGCCTAAAGCGGGGGTCCCTCACAGATACGCAGTATTTT. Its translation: CASSLKRGSLTDTQYF.